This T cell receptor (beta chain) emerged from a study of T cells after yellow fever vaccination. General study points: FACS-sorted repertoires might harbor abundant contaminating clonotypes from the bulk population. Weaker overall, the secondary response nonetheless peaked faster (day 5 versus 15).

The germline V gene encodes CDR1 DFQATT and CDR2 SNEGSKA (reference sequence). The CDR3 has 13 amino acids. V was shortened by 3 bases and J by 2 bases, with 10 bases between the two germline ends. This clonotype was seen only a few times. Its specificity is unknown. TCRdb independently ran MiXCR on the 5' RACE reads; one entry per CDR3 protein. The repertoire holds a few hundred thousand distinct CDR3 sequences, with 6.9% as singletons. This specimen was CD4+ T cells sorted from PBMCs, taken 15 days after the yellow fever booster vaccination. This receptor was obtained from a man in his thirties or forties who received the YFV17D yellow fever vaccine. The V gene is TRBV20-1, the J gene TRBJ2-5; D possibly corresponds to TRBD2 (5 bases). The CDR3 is CSARQRLQETQYF. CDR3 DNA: TGCAGTGCTAGGCAGCGACTACAAGAGACCCAGTACTTC.